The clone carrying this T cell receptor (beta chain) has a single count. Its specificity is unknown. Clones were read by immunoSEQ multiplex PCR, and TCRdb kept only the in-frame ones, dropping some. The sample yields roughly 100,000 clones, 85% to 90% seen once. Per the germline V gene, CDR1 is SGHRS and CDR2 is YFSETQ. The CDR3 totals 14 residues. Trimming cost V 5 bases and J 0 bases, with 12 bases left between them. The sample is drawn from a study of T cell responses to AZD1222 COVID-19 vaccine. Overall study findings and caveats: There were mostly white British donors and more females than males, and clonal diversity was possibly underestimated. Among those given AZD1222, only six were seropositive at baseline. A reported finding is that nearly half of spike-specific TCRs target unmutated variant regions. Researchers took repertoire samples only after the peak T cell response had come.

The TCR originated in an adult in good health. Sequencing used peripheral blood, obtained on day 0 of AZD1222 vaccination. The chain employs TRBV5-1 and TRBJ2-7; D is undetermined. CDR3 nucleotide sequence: TGCGCCAGCAGTAGCTGGGCGAGCTCCTACGAGCAGTACTTC. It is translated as CASSSWASSYEQYF.